This TCR beta chain was obtained from a study of cytomegalovirus exposure and HLA in healthy donors. Profiling relied on immunoSEQ multiplex PCR, and the TCRdb table lists in-frame clones only, not all of them. This table has fewer than 200,000 clones, roughly 90% appearing once. Comment on this clone: Its specificity is unknown.

This CDR3 is built from 18 residues. Germline loops: CDR1 SGHVS, CDR2 FNYEAQ. V was clipped by 0 bases and J by 4 bases, with 21 bases between them. Study results and caveats: Specificity for CMV antigens was confirmed in vitro for a few of the CMV-associated chains.

J is TRBJ2-5 and V is TRBV7-6; D may be TRBD1 (6 bases). This TCR came from a man in his late teens or twenties in good health and CMV-seropositive. Material for sequencing was PBMCs. CDR3 sequence (DNA): TGTGCCAGCAGCTTAGCGGGCTGGGGCAGGCTAGGGGGAGAGACCCAGTACTTC. It encodes CASSLAGWGRLGGETQYF.